The clone carrying this T cell receptor (beta chain) was observed once. The antigen is not known. The source of the sample is a study of CD8+ T cells in alopecia areata. It was from PBMCs that CD4+ and CD8+ T cells were sorted. Sequencing templates came from extracted RNA that was reverse transcribed into cDNA. Clones were sequenced by immunoSEQ multiplex PCR, and TCRdb holds only the in-frame ones, with some missing. The sample has 90,000 to 130,000 clones; 59% are singletons. Overall study results and limits: Possibly as an HLA-related effect, TCR sharing across patients appeared less clear than in mice. Across lesional scalp, and particularly alopecia totalis/universalis, clonality surpassed that of normal scalp.

This clonotype was obtained from a human donor in good health. The sample was CD8+ T cells sorted from blood.

This CDR3 is CASRSTGGLNQQYF. In nucleotides, the CDR3 is TGTGCCAGCAGGTCAACAGGGGGCCTAAATCAGCAGTACTTC. This chain joins TRBV13 and TRBJ2-7; 9 bases align to TRBD1. The CDR3 sequence is 14 residues long. Germline assignment: CDR1 PRHDT and CDR2 FYEKMQ (reference sequence). V lost 6 bases to trimming and J lost 8 bases; unmatched junction nucleotides: 11. The full variable domain, completed using reference TRBV13 and TRBJ2-7, is AAGVIQSPRHLIKEKRETATLKCYPIPRHDTVYWYQQGPGQDPQFLISFYEKMQSDKGSIPDRFSAQQFSDYHSELNMSSLELGDSALYFCASRSTGGLNQQYFGPGTRLTVT.